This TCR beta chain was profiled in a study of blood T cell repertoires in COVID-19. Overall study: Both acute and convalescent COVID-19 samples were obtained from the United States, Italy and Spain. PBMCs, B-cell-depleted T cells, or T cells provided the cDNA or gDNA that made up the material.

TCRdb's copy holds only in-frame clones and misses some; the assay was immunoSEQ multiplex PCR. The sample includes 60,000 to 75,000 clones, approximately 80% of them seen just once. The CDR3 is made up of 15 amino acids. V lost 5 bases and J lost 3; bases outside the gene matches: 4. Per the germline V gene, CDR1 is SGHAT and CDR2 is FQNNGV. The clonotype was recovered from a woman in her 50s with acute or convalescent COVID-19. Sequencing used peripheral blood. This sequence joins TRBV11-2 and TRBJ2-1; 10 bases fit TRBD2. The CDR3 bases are TGTGCCAGCAGCCCGGGACTAGCGAACTACAATGAGCAGTTCTTC. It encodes CASSPGLANYNEQFF.